These 16 T cell receptor beta chains share one sample of origin, sequenced in a study of T cell responses to AZD1222 COVID-19 vaccine. The assay was immunoSEQ multiplex PCR, and TCRdb's table has in-frame clones only and misses some. The sample has fewer than 250,000 clones, about 92% seen once. This specimen was peripheral blood, taken on day 0 of MenACWY control vaccination. Receptors originate from an adult in good health.

The chain has TRBV6-5 and TRBJ1-6; 9 bases map to TRBD1. The ends lost 6 bases at V and 7 bases at J; junction bases unmatched: 7. CDR1 and CDR2 from the germline V gene are MNHEY and SVGAGI. This CDR3 spans 15 amino acids. The CDR3, as DNA: TGTGCCAGCAGACCTGGGACAGGGAGAAATTCACCCCTCCACTTT. Encoded protein: CASRPGTGRNSPLHF.

V is TRBV2 and J is TRBJ2-7; 8 bases agree with TRBD1. The CDR3 spans 14 residues. V was clipped by 5 bases and J by 3 bases; unmatched bases: 6. Germline V gene data show CDR1 as SNHLY and CDR2 as FYNNEI. CDR3 sequence reads: CASSFGTGLYEQYF. As DNA, the CDR3 is TGTGCCAGCAGTTTCGGGACAGGACTCTACGAGCAGTACTTC.

This chain joins TRBV18 and TRBJ1-1, with a weak D call TRBD1 (5 bases). Trimming removed 3 bases at V and 0 bases at J, with 11 bases between. Germline V lookup: CDR1 KGHSH, CDR2 LQKENI. This CDR3 has 15 amino acids. CDR3 sequence: CASSPGTTLNTEAFF. In DNA form, the CDR3 reads TGTGCCAGCTCACCCGGGACTACGCTGAACACTGAAGCTTTCTTT.

The rearrangement links TRBV10-3 to TRBJ1-2; D is possibly TRBD1 (6 bases). CDR1 is ENHRY, CDR2 SYGVKD, per germline. The CDR3 has 12 amino acids. Trimming left V 8 bases short and J 4 bases short, with 11 bases between. The DNA for the CDR3 is TGTGCCATCTCGGGGGGCAGCTATGGCTACACCTTC. This encodes CAISGGSYGYTF.

The genes are TRBV10-3 and TRBJ1-5; D is ambiguous. Germline V gives CDR1 ENHRY, CDR2 SYGVKD. This CDR3 comprises 13 residues. Trimming pared 10 bases from V and 0 bases from J, leaving 10 bases between. CDR3 region: CATRTDSNQPQHF. The CDR3 DNA reads TGTGCCACCCGTACTGATAGCAATCAGCCCCAGCATTTT.

In the case of this clone: This sample also contains other DNA sequences that code for the same CDR3. The rearrangement links TRBV3-1 (or the pseudogene TRBV3-2) to TRBJ1-6, with D tentatively TRBD1 (6 bases). V shed 1 base and J shed 11 bases, with 18 bases lying between them. The length of the CDR3 is 16 residues. Looked up from germline, CDR1 is LGHDT and CDR2 is YNNKEL (reference sequence). The CDR3, as DNA: TGTGCCAGCAGCCAAGTAGGGGGTGGGGGACGAACACCCCTCCACTTT. Its protein is CASSQVGGGGRTPLHF.

V gene TRBV11-2 combines with J gene TRBJ1-1, with TRBD1 identical over 8 bases. J gave up 4 bases and V 5 bases, and 3 bases lay outside the gene matches. CDR3 length equals 13 residues. The germline CDR1 and CDR2 sequences are SGHAT and FQNNGV. CDR3 nucleotide sequence: TGTGCCAGCAGCCTGACAGGGGTCACTGAAGCTTTCTTT. It yields the protein CASSLTGVTEAFF.

The V gene is TRBV10-1, the J gene TRBJ2-7; 9 bases line up with TRBD1. The CDR3 length is 15 residues. Germline loops: CDR1 WNHNN, CDR2 SYGVQD (reference sequence). Trimming at V came to 9 bases and at J to 3 bases, leaving 12 bases not matched to a gene. Here the CDR3 reads CASPLKPGQGYEQYF. Written as DNA, the CDR3 is TGCGCCAGTCCCCTTAAACCGGGACAGGGCTACGAGCAGTACTTC.

J is TRBJ1-2 and V is TRBV6-1, with D unresolved. Germline-derived CDR1 and CDR2 are MNHNS and SASEGT. Trimming left V 1 base short and J 4 bases short, with 4 bases between. CDR3 length: 12 residues. The CDR3 DNA reads as TGTGCCAGCAGTGAAGGGACCTATGGCTACACCTTC. Protein product: CASSEGTYGYTF.

The V gene is TRBV6-1, the J gene TRBJ1-4; 9 bases match TRBD1. Germline CDR1 reads MNHNS; CDR2 reads SASEGT. This CDR3 comprises 16 residues. V trimming: 4 bases; J trimming: 0 bases; junction bases outside the gene matches: 3. The CDR3: CASSGQGGSTNEKLFF. The CDR3 DNA reads as TGTGCCAGCAGTGGACAGGGGGGATCAACTAATGAAAAACTGTTTTTT.

This clone has just one count. The rearrangement links TRBV5-6 to TRBJ2-2; D ambiguous. The V gene lost 5 bases and the J gene lost 4 bases, with 9 bases spanning the gap. This CDR3 has 13 amino acids. The germline V gene has CDR1 SGHDT and CDR2 YYEEEE. The CDR3 reads CASRLVGTGELFF. The CDR3, as DNA: TGTGCCAGCAGATTAGTTGGCACCGGGGAGCTGTTTTTT.

The chain recombines TRBV5-1 with TRBJ1-1; 8 nucleotides agree with TRBD1. Per the germline V gene, CDR1 is SGHRS and CDR2 is YFSETQ. CDR3 length: 15 amino acids. After removal of 3 bases from V and 0 bases from J, the junction contained 4 bases not matched to a gene. The CDR3 reads CASSSTTGVNTEAFF. DNA for the CDR3: TGCGCCAGCAGCTCGACGACAGGGGTGAACACTGAAGCTTTCTTT.

V usage is TRBV5-6 and J usage is TRBJ1-2; unclear D gene. Germline V gene sequence: CDR1 SGHDT, CDR2 YYEEEE. Trimming left V 1 base short and J 8 bases short, with 12 bases between. The CDR3 extends over 13 amino acids. The CDR3 DNA is TGTGCCAGCAGCTTGATAGCCCCGGGGGGCTACACCTTC. Translation gives CASSLIAPGGYTF.

The J gene is TRBJ2-6, the V gene TRBV4-1, with D maybe TRBD1 (7 bases). This CDR3 spans 16 amino acids. Trimming took 3 bases from V and 2 from J, leaving 11 bases between them. CDR1 is MGHRA, CDR2 YSYEKL, per germline. The chain's CDR3 is CASSQGGTAGANVLTF. CDR3 in DNA: TGCGCCAGCAGCCAGGGCGGGACAGCTGGGGCCAACGTCCTGACTTTC.

This rearrangement joins TRBV3-1 (or the pseudogene TRBV3-2) to TRBJ1-1; D possibly corresponds to TRBD1 (5 bases). The germline gives CDR1 LGHDT, CDR2 YNNKEL (reference sequence). CDR3 size: 12 residues. The V gene lost 4 bases and the J gene lost 9 bases, with 12 bases spanning the gap. The CDR3 loop is CASSPNRQKAFF. The CDR3 region has the DNA TGTGCCAGCAGCCCCAACAGGCAAAAAGCTTTCTTT.

The V call is TRBV30, the J call TRBJ1-5; D is ambiguous. The germline V and J ends were trimmed by 2 bases and 0 bases, with 5 bases remaining between them. Germline CDR1 reads GTSNPN; CDR2 reads SVGIG (reference sequence). The CDR3 consists of 13 residues. CDR3 loop: CAWSKYSNQPQHF. CDR3 sequence (DNA): TGTGCCTGGAGTAAATATAGCAATCAGCCCCAGCATTTT.